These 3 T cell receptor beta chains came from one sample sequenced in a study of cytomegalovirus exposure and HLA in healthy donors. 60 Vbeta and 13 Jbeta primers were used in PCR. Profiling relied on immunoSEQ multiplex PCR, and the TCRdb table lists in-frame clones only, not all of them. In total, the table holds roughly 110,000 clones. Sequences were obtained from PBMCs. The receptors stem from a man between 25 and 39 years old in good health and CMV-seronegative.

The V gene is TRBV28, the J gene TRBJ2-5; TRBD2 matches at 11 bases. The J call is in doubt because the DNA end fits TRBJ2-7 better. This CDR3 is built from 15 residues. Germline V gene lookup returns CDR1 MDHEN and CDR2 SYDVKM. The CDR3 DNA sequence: TGTGCCAGCAGTCCGGGACTAGCGGAGGGTCCCGAGCAGTACTTC. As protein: CASSPGLAEGPEQYF.

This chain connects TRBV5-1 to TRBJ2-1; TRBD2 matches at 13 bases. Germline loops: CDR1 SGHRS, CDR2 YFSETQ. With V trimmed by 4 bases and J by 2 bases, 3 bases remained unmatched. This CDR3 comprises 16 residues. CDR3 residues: CASSLTSGGPYNEQFF. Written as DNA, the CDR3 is TGCGCCAGCAGCCTGACTAGCGGGGGGCCCTACAATGAGCAGTTCTTC.

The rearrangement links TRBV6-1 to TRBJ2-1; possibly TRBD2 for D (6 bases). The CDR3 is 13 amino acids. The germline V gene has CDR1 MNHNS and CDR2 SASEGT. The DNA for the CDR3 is TGTGGCGGGGCAAGCGACTCCTACAATGAGCAGTTCTTC. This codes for CGGASDSYNEQFF.